The text below deals with one T cell receptor (beta chain). Its antigen is unknown. This entry comes from a study of cytomegalovirus exposure and HLA in healthy donors. Study information: When just under 400 donors were genotyped, more than 70% of them were found to fall in the Caucasian-associated ancestry cluster.

Germline CDR1 reads MDHEN; CDR2 reads SYDVKM. This CDR3 comprises 15 residues. Trimming took 5 bases from V and 4 from J, leaving 18 bases between them. PCR primers comprised 60 Vbeta and 13 Jbeta primers. TCRdb keeps only in-frame clones here, not all; method: immunoSEQ multiplex PCR. The sample has around 130,000 clones, about 70% seen once; the top ten hold less than 2.5%. General study results and limits: CMV serostatus alone was available as immune exposure information.

The sequencing sample was made of PBMCs. The genes are TRBV28 and TRBJ2-7, with D possibly matching TRBD1 (6 bases). The TCR sequence derives from a woman aged 40 to 55 in good health and CMV-seropositive. The CDR3 reads CASSPTGPGLYEQYF. For the CDR3, the DNA is TGTGCCAGCAGTCCTACAGGGCCGGGCTTGTACGAGCAGTACTTC.